What follows describes a single TCR beta chain. The antigen is undetermined. With 60 Vbeta and 13 Jbeta primers, the PCR was carried out. Only in-frame clones appear in the TCRdb table, and some are missing; sequencing was by immunoSEQ multiplex PCR. The sample contains roughly 59,000 clones, almost 70% of which appear only once. This entry belongs to a study of cytomegalovirus exposure and HLA in healthy donors. CDR3 length: 14 residues. Trimming left V 4 bases short and J 3 bases short, with 12 bases between. CDR1 and CDR2 (germline): MNHNY, SVGAGI (reference sequence). Findings of the study overall: In a later analysis, 17,000 or so TCR beta sequences were associated with HLA alleles at 0.05 false discovery rate. A missense variant in DCLRE1C was later tied to TCR beta V- and J-gene trimming.

Sequences were obtained from PBMCs. This clonotype was obtained from a man aged 35 to 55 in good health and CMV-seropositive. The V call is TRBV6-6, the J call TRBJ1-2, with D perhaps TRBD1 (6 bases). CDR3 in amino acids: CASSSSGVYYGYTF. CDR3 in DNA: TGTGCCAGCAGTTCGTCAGGGGTCTACTATGGCTACACCTTC.